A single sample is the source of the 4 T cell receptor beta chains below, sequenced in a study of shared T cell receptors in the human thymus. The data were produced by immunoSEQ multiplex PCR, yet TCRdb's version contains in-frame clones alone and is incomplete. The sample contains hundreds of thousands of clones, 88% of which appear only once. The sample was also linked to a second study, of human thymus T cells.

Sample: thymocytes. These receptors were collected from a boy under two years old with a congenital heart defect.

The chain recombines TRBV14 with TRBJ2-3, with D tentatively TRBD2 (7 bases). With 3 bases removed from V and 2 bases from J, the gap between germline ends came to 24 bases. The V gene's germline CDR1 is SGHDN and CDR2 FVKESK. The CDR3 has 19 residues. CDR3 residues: CASSQGPGGHNGDTDTQYF. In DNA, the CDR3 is TGTGCCAGCAGCCAGGGCCCGGGGGGCCATAATGGGGACACAGATACGCAGTATTTT.

The CDR3 sequence is CASSLAGRKETQYF. In DNA, the CDR3 is TGTGCCAGCAGCTTAGCTGGTAGAAAAGAGACCCAGTACTTC. V gene TRBV11-2 combines with J gene TRBJ2-5; no reliable D call. The CDR3 contains 14 residues. The V end lost 1 base, the J end lost 3 bases, and 9 bases lay between the germline ends. The V gene's germline CDR1 is SGHAT and CDR2 FQNNGV. Full variable domain (missing parts from reference TRBV11-2 and TRBJ2-5): EAGVAQSPRYKIIEKRQSVAFWCNPISGHATLYWYQQILGQGPKLLIQFQNNGVVDDSQLPKDRFSAERLKGVDSTLKIQPAKLEDSAVYLCASSLAGRKETQYFGPGTRLLVL.

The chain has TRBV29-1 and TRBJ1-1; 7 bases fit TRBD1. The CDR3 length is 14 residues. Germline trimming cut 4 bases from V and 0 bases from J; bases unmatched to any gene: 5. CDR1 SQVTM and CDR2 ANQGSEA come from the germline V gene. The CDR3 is CSVADRDLNTEAFF. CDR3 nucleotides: TGCAGCGTTGCCGACAGGGACCTGAACACTGAAGCTTTCTTT.

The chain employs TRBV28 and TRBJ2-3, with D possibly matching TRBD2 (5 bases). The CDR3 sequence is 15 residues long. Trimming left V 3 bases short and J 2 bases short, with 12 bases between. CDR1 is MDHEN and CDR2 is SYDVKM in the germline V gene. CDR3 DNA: TGTGCCAGCAGTTTTGAGCGGCGACTCACAGATACGCAGTATTTT. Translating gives CASSFERRLTDTQYF.